The sequence of this T cell receptor (beta chain) was determined in a study of shared clonotypes between healthy human individuals. This CDR3 is 16 amino acids long. The V gene lost 0 bases and the J gene lost 6 bases, with 15 bases spanning the gap. Germline assignment: CDR1 MNHNS and CDR2 SASEGT. Regarding this clone: Its specificity is not known.

TCRdb's table, derived via immunoSEQ multiplex PCR, lists solely in-frame clones and lacks some. The table lists some 2,000,000 clones, 95% of them singletons. Study-level findings and limits: Some naive CD4 clonotypes, 4% to 6%, turned up in common across several donors.

The receptor was derived from a young man in good health. The sample was naive CD4+ T cells sorted from blood. The subset: CD45RA+ positively selected. The chain uses TRBV6-1 and TRBJ1-5; D is possibly TRBD1 (5 bases). DNA of the CDR3: TGTGCCAGCAGTGAAGCTCTTCAGGGCTACGGTCAGCCCCAGCATTTT. Translated: CASSEALQGYGQPQHF.